Listed here is a single TCR beta chain. These data originate in a study of blood T cells in healthy people across ages. Per the germline V gene, CDR1 is SNHLY and CDR2 is FYNNEI. The CDR3 is 17 amino acids. A second PCR, run for roughly 7 to 11 cycles, used a sample-barcoded 5' primer plus a J-beta primer mix. TCRdb reanalysed the 5' RACE reads using MiXCR and keeps one entry per CDR3 protein. The sample lists some 640,000 distinct CDR3 sequences, approximately 30% seen once, with 15% to 17% in the top ten. The origin of this receptor is a woman of 80 years or more in good health. The rearrangement links TRBV2 to TRBJ2-1; TRBD2 matches at 8 bases. The tail of the sequence fits TRBJ2-7 better, so the J call may be wrong. Specimen: blood. Here the CDR3 DNA reads TGTGCCAGCAGTGAACGGGGGGGCCCAAGCTCCTACAATGAGCAGTACTTC. Encoded protein: CASSERGGPSSYNEQYF.